This T cell receptor beta chain is drawn from a study of identical twins. Study-wide results and caveats: Sharing of beta out-of-frame sequences by twins showed a weaker excess.

This clonotype has just a few counts. Its cognate antigen is unknown. The J segment lost 2 bases and the V segment lost 7 bases, leaving 5 bases of the junction unmatched. The CDR3 totals 15 residues. The germline V gene has CDR1 SGHRS and CDR2 YFSETQ. A single record per CDR3 protein comes from TCRdb applying MiXCR to the 5' RACE reads. The data show approximately 490,000 distinct CDR3 sequences, around 24% seen once. Donors were all healthy Caucasians. These records were also assigned to another study, of yellow fever vaccine responses in identical twins.

The chain is built from TRBV5-1 and TRBJ2-1; TRBD2 agrees at 11 bases. Sequenced input: CD4+ T cells sorted from blood. This sequence originates from a woman under 30 in good health. The CDR3 loop is CASALAGDPYNEQFF. The CDR3 DNA reads TGCGCCAGCGCACTAGCGGGAGACCCCTACAATGAGCAGTTCTTC. The full variable domain, completed using reference TRBV5-1 and TRBJ2-1, is KAGVTQTPRYLIKTRGQQVTLSCSPISGHRSVSWYQQTPGQGLQFLFEYFSETQRNKGNFPGRFSGRQFSNSRSEMNVSTLELGDSALYLCASALAGDPYNEQFFGPGTRLTVL.